The 27 T cell receptor beta chains given below trace back to one sample, sequenced in a study of control samples from healthy donors and cancer patients. Generated by immunoSEQ multiplex PCR, the TCRdb table keeps only in-frame clones and is missing some. Counted here are 100,000 to 150,000 clones, around 90% occurring once; the ten biggest clones make up 2% to 2.5%. Sequencing input: blood. Every receptor here comes from a man between 18 and 29 years old in good health.

This clone was detected only once. The chain couples TRBV7-2 to TRBJ2-3; TRBD2 agrees at 8 bases. CDR1 and CDR2 from the germline V gene are SGHTA and FQGNSA. V lost 8 bases and J lost 6; bases outside the gene matches: 10. The CDR3 has 14 amino acids. The CDR3 loop is CASEPGGRIDTQYF. CDR3 DNA sequence: TGTGCCAGCGAACCGGGGGGGCGGATCGATACGCAGTATTTT.

The chain couples TRBV5-1 to TRBJ2-7; 8 nucleotides align to TRBD1. Germline CDR1 and CDR2: SGHRS and YFSETQ. The ends lost 1 base at V and 4 bases at J; junction bases unmatched: 7. This CDR3 is built from 15 residues. The CDR3 sequence is CASSLLTGAQYEQYF. Here the CDR3 DNA reads TGCGCCAGCAGCTTGTTGACAGGGGCACAGTACGAGCAGTACTTC.

This clone was seen just once. This chain links TRBV2 with TRBJ1-6; D is perhaps TRBD1 (5 bases). This CDR3 comprises 15 residues. The V and J ends lost 5 bases and 2 bases respectively, with 10 bases between them. The germline V gene encodes CDR1 SNHLY and CDR2 FYNNEI. The CDR3 spells CASSWGDPYNSPLHF. The CDR3 DNA sequence: TGTGCCAGCAGTTGGGGGGATCCCTATAATTCACCCCTCCACTTT.

The V and J genes are TRBV4-1 and TRBJ1-2, with a weak D call TRBD1 (5 bases). Per germline, CDR1 MGHRA and CDR2 YSYEKL. CDR3 size: 15 residues. Trimming left V 1 base short and J 3 bases short, with 12 bases between. The CDR3 loop reads CASSQAVDRYYGYTF. The CDR3, as DNA: TGCGCCAGCAGCCAAGCGGTCGACAGATACTATGGCTACACCTTC.

CDR3 in amino acids: CASSSRTGTGGYEQYF. For the CDR3, the DNA is TGTGCCAGCAGCTCCCGAACCGGGACAGGGGGCTACGAGCAGTACTTC. The genes are TRBV11-2 and TRBJ2-7; TRBD1 matches 11 bases. CDR3 size: 16 residues. Per germline, CDR1 SGHAT and CDR2 FQNNGV. Trimming cost V 4 bases and J 3 bases; bases outside gene matches: 8.

The V and J genes are TRBV9 and TRBJ1-3, with 11 nucleotides matching TRBD1. V was pared by 3 bases and J by 0 bases, with 5 bases of the junction left unmatched. In germline, CDR1 is SGDLS, CDR2 YYNGEE. The CDR3 has 17 residues. CDR3 region: CASSGGQGASSGNTIYF. CDR3 nucleotide sequence: TGTGCCAGCAGCGGAGGACAGGGGGCCAGCTCTGGAAACACCATATATTTT. The variable domain in full, with the rest retrieved from reference TRBV9 and TRBJ1-3, is DSGVTQTPKHLITATGQRVTLRCSPRSGDLSVYWYQQSLDQGLQFLIQYYNGEERAKGNILERFSAQQFPDLHSELNLSSLELGDSALYFCASSGGQGASSGNTIYFGEGSWLTVV.

This chain joins TRBV2 and TRBJ2-1, with 8 bases that match TRBD2. J lost 9 bases, V lost 3 bases, and 16 bases had no gene match. The CDR3 is 17 amino acids. In germline, CDR1 is SNHLY, CDR2 FYNNEI. The CDR3 is CASSEWAGPGGPGEQFF. CDR3 coding DNA: TGTGCCAGCAGTGAGTGGGCGGGCCCGGGGGGGCCGGGTGAGCAGTTCTTC.

The V and J genes are TRBV27 and TRBJ2-5; the D is unclear. This CDR3 has 14 residues. Germline V gene data show CDR1 as MNHEY and CDR2 as SMNVEV (reference sequence). Trimming took 6 bases from V and 5 from J, leaving 16 bases between them. CDR3 region: CASRPWAVGETQYF. The CDR3 DNA follows: TGTGCCAGCAGGCCTTGGGCGGTGGGGGAGACCCAGTACTTC.

This chain links TRBV19 with TRBJ1-3, with 8 positions matching TRBD1. After removal of 5 bases from V and 8 bases from J, the junction contained 8 bases not matched to a gene. The germline gives CDR1 LNHDA, CDR2 SQIVND (reference sequence). The CDR3 runs 14 residues. As DNA, the CDR3 is TGTGCCAGTAGTCCGACAGGGGTCGGGGACACCATATATTTT. Its translation is CASSPTGVGDTIYF.

The chain uses TRBV10-3 and TRBJ1-6; 8 bases match TRBD1. V trimming: 6 bases; J trimming: 8 bases; junction bases outside the gene matches: 3. Germline V gene data show CDR1 as ENHRY and CDR2 as SYGVKD. CDR3 length equals 13 residues. CDR3 in amino acids: CAIRGQGDSPLHF. The CDR3 DNA is TGTGCCATCAGAGGACAGGGCGATTCACCCCTCCACTTT.

V usage is TRBV25-1 and J usage is TRBJ2-7; 7 bases align to TRBD2. The CDR3 length is 14 residues. The germline gives CDR1 MGHDK, CDR2 SYGVNS. Unmatched junction bases numbered 3, after V lost 1 base and J lost 3 bases. CDR3 protein: CASSESGGNYEQYF. CDR3 sequence (DNA): TGTGCCAGCAGTGAATCGGGGGGTAACTACGAGCAGTACTTC.

The chain uses TRBV27 and TRBJ1-4; no clear D gene. Deletions cut 0 bases from V and 7 bases from J, with 9 bases between. Germline V gene lookup returns CDR1 MNHEY and CDR2 SMNVEV (reference sequence). The CDR3 is 14 residues long. The CDR3 loop reads CASSLSTNAEKLFF. CDR3 nucleotides: TGTGCCAGCAGTTTATCGACGAACGCTGAAAAACTGTTTTTT.

The chain recombines TRBV7-8 with TRBJ2-2, with 7 bases aligning to TRBD1. This CDR3 has 16 residues. J lost 0 bases, V lost 2 bases, and 3 bases had no gene match. Germline-derived CDR1 and CDR2 are SGHVS and FQNEAQ. The CDR3 here is CASSLRDRTNTGELFF. CDR3 nucleotides: TGTGCCAGCAGCTTACGGGACAGAACGAACACCGGGGAGCTGTTTTTT.

V and J are TRBV7-8 and TRBJ1-4; 9 bases align to TRBD1. V lost 5 bases and J lost 8; bases outside the gene matches: 12. The CDR3 has 16 residues. From germline, CDR1 is SGHVS and CDR2 FQNEAQ. The CDR3: CASSEKQGASWEKLFF. CDR3 DNA: TGTGCCAGCAGCGAGAAACAGGGGGCGAGTTGGGAAAAACTGTTTTTT. The full variable domain, completed using reference TRBV7-8 and TRBJ1-4, is GAGVSQSPRYKVAKRGQDVALRCDPISGHVSLFWYQQALGQGPEFLTYFQNEAQLDKSGLPSDRFFAERPEGSVSTLKIQRTQQEDSAVYLCASSEKQGASWEKLFFGSGTQLSVL.

The chain is built from TRBV27 and TRBJ1-1; 8 nucleotides align to TRBD1. Germline CDR1 is MNHEY and CDR2 is SMNVEV (reference sequence). Trimming cost V 9 bases and J 3 bases; bases outside gene matches: 15. CDR3 length equals 16 residues. The CDR3 reads CASSPWTGSVYTEAFF. For the CDR3, the DNA is TGTGCCAGTTCCCCGTGGACAGGGTCAGTATACACTGAAGCTTTCTTT.

The V call is TRBV30, the J call TRBJ1-3, with D unclear. Germline V gene sequence: CDR1 GTSNPN, CDR2 SVGIG (reference sequence). Between the trimmed V and J ends, which lost 0 bases and 0 bases, there was a span of 3 bases. This CDR3 region has 13 residues. CDR3 sequence reads: CAWSVTSGNTIYF. CDR3 nucleotides: TGTGCCTGGAGTGTAACCTCTGGAAACACCATATATTTT. The full variable domain, its missing parts supplied by reference TRBV30 and TRBJ1-3, is SQTIHQWPATLVQPVGSPLSLECTVEGTSNPNLYWYRQAAGRGLQLLFYSVGIGQISSEVPQNLSASRPQDRQFILSSKKLLLSDSGFYLCAWSVTSGNTIYFGEGSWLTVV.

The genes are TRBV4-3 and TRBJ1-4; D not certain. The CDR3 extends over 16 amino acids. Looked up from germline, CDR1 is LGHNA and CDR2 is YSLEER. Trimming shortened V by 4 bases and J by 5 bases, and 17 bases separated the two germline ends. The CDR3 sequence: CASSPRNEGANEKLFF. CDR3 in DNA: TGCGCCAGCAGCCCCCGTAATGAGGGTGCCAATGAAAAACTGTTTTTT.

V is TRBV5-1 and J is TRBJ2-5; 7 bases map to TRBD2. This CDR3 spans 15 amino acids. In germline, CDR1 is SGHRS, CDR2 YFSETQ. V lost 4 bases, J lost 5 bases, and 11 bases stayed unmatched. CDR3 residues: CASSPGGGLGETQYF. The CDR3 nucleotides read TGCGCCAGCAGCCCGGGGGGAGGACTAGGGGAGACCCAGTACTTC. The whole variable domain, remainder taken from reference TRBV5-1 and TRBJ2-5, is KAGVTQTPRYLIKTRGQQVTLSCSPISGHRSVSWYQQTPGQGLQFLFEYFSETQRNKGNFPGRFSGRQFSNSRSEMNVSTLELGDSALYLCASSPGGGLGETQYFGPGTRLLVL.

V is TRBV7-2 and J is TRBJ2-2, with D perhaps TRBD2 (5 bases). Germline CDR1 and CDR2: SGHTA and FQGNSA. CDR3 length: 12 residues. Trimming removed 2 bases at V and 9 bases at J, with 7 bases between. CDR3 coding DNA: TGTGCCAGCAGCTTATACGGGAGGGAGCTGTTTTTT. Protein sequence: CASSLYGRELFF.

V gene TRBV12-3 or TRBV12-4 combines with J gene TRBJ1-2, with D uncertain. V lost 6 bases and J 6 bases, leaving 14 bases between the germline ends. This CDR3 has 13 amino acids. CDR3 region: CASSPRRGNGYTF. The CDR3 DNA reads as TGTGCCAGCAGCCCCCGAAGAGGCAATGGCTACACCTTC.

The rearrangement links TRBV11-2 to TRBJ1-2; 8 bases are a match to TRBD1. V lost 5 bases, J lost 7 bases, and 6 bases stayed unmatched. Looked up from germline, CDR1 is SGHAT and CDR2 is FQNNGV. The CDR3 consists of 13 residues. The CDR3 bases are TGTGCCAGCAGCCCCGACAGGGGTCGTGGCTACACCTTC. It is translated as CASSPDRGRGYTF.

This chain uses TRBV11-3 with TRBJ2-1; TRBD2 aligns across 7 bases. This CDR3 is 17 amino acids long. The germline V gene encodes CDR1 SGHNT and CDR2 YENEEA. V trimming: 5 bases; J trimming: 0 bases; junction bases outside the gene matches: 10. The CDR3 sequence: CASSLAARESSYNEQFF. The CDR3 DNA reads as TGTGCCAGCAGCCTCGCCGCGCGGGAGAGCTCCTACAATGAGCAGTTCTTC.

The gene calls are TRBV5-4 and TRBJ2-7; TRBD1 is a possible D gene (5 bases). The CDR3 has 13 amino acids. The germline gives CDR1 SGHNT, CDR2 YYREEE (reference sequence). V was shortened by 7 bases and J by 3 bases, with 14 bases between the two germline ends. CDR3 sequence: CASGVGADYEQYF. The CDR3 DNA is TGTGCCAGCGGTGTAGGGGCGGACTACGAGCAGTACTTC.

This clone has just a few counts. The chain combines TRBV7-2 with TRBJ2-7, with 8 bases fitting TRBD2. Germline trimming cut 5 bases from V and 5 bases from J; bases unmatched to any gene: 11. Germline V lookup: CDR1 SGHTA, CDR2 FQGNSA. The CDR3 covers 15 residues. The CDR3 is CASSPVFGGAHEQYF. The CDR3 nucleotides read TGTGCCAGCAGCCCCGTTTTCGGGGGGGCCCACGAGCAGTACTTC.

The rearrangement uses TRBV7-3 and TRBJ2-1; TRBD1 agrees at 10 bases. CDR1 and CDR2 from the germline V gene are SGHTA and FQGTGA. The CDR3 contains 18 residues. The V and J ends lost 3 bases and 7 bases, in that order; junction bases with no gene match: 15. The CDR3 protein is CASSFQLTPGQGLNEQFF. The CDR3 DNA reads as TGTGCCAGCAGCTTCCAGCTTACCCCGGGACAGGGGTTAAATGAGCAGTTCTTC.

The chain links TRBV6-1 to TRBJ1-4, with D maybe TRBD1 (5 bases). CDR1 and CDR2 (germline): MNHNS, SASEGT. This CDR3 spans 16 amino acids. V lost 4 bases and J 6 bases, leaving 18 bases between the germline ends. The chain's CDR3 is CASSATPWGIDEKLFF. In DNA form, the CDR3 reads TGTGCCAGCAGTGCAACCCCCTGGGGGATTGATGAAAAACTGTTTTTT.

CDR3 in amino acids: CASSLGAGTEAFF. The DNA of the CDR3 is TGTGCCAGCTCCCTCGGTGCGGGCACTGAAGCTTTCTTT. The chain recombines TRBV3-1 (or the pseudogene TRBV3-2) with TRBJ1-1; D is ambiguous. Trimming pared 8 bases from V and 4 bases from J, leaving 14 bases between. This CDR3 is built from 13 residues. Germline CDR1 reads LGHDT; CDR2 reads YNNKEL (reference sequence).